This TCR beta chain appears in the sequencing data of a study of cytomegalovirus exposure and HLA in healthy donors. The study, taken as a whole, reports: According to a subsequent analysis, TCR clusters identified in the first cohort showed a tendency to co-occur across the roughly 120 validation repertoires. Among TCR sequences, most were rare, though some public TCRs appeared in many donors.

In regard to this clone: The antigen remains undetermined.

The assay was immunoSEQ multiplex PCR, and TCRdb's table has in-frame clones only and misses some. The sample lists hundreds of thousands of clones; roughly 80% were seen once. Germline CDR1 is DFQATT and CDR2 is SNEGSKA (reference sequence). The CDR3 sequence is 11 residues long. Trimming pared 6 bases from V and 7 bases from J, leaving 13 bases between. The rearrangement uses TRBV20-1 and TRBJ2-7; D possibly corresponds to TRBD2 (5 bases). This TCR derives from a woman in her late teens or twenties in good health and CMV-seronegative. Sequencing used PBMCs. Here the CDR3 reads CSAKLVTEQYF. CDR3 bases: TGCAGTGCAAAACTAGTGACTGAGCAGTACTTC.